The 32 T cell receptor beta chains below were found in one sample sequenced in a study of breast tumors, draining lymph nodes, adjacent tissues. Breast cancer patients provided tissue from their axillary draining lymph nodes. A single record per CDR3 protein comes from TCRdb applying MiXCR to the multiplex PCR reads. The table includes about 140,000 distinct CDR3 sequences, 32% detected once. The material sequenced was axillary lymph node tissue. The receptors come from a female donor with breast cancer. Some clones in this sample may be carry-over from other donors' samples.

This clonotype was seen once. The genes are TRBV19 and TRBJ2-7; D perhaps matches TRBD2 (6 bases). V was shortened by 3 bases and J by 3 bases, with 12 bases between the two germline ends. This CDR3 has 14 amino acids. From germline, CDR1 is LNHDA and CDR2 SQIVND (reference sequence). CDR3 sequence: CASSIRQGGYEQYF. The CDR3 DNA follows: TGTGCCAGTAGTATTCGGCAGGGAGGCTACGAGCAGTACTTC. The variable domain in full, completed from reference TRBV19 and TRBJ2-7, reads DGGITQSPKYLFRKEGQNVTLSCEQNLNHDAMYWYRQDPGQGLRLIYYSQIVNDFQKGDIAEGYSVSREKKESFPLTVTSAQKNPTAFYLCASSIRQGGYEQYFGPGTRLTVT.

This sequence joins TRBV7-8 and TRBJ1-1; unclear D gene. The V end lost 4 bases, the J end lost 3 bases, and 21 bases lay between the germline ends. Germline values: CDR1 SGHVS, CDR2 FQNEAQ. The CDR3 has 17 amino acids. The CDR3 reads CASSSALASWVDTEAFF. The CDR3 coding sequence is TGTGCCAGCAGCTCCGCCTTAGCGTCTTGGGTGGACACTGAAGCTTTCTTT. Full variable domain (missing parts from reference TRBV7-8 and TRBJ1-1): GAGVSQSPRYKVAKRGQDVALRCDPISGHVSLFWYQQALGQGPEFLTYFQNEAQLDKSGLPSDRFFAERPEGSVSTLKIQRTQQEDSAVYLCASSSALASWVDTEAFFGQGTRLTVV.

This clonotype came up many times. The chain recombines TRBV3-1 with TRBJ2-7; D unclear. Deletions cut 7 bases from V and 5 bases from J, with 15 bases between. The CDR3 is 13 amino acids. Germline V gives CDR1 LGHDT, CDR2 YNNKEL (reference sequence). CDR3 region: CASTMRNWDEQYF. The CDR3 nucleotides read TGTGCCAGCACCATGAGGAATTGGGACGAGCAGTACTTC.

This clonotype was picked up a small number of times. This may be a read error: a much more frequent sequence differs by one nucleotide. Here the CDR3 reads CSARVLGTGAYGYTF. The CDR3 DNA reads as TGCAGTGCTAGAGTCTTGGGCACGGGAGCCTATGGCTACACCTTC. The chain joins TRBV20-1 to TRBJ1-2; D is unresolved. CDR3 length: 15 amino acids. CDR1 DFQATT and CDR2 SNEGSKA come from the germline V gene (reference sequence). V shed 1 base and J shed 4 bases, with 16 bases lying between them.

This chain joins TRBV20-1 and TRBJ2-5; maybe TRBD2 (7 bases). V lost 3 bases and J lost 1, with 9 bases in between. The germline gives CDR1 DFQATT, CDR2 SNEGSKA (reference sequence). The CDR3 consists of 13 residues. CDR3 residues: CSASGGLQETQYF. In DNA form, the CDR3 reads TGCAGTGCTAGCGGGGGGCTCCAAGAGACCCAGTACTTC.

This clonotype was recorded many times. CDR3 sequence (DNA): TGTGCCAGCAGGGAGACAGGGGAATCCTACAATGAGCAGTTCTTC. It translates to CASRETGESYNEQFF. The chain joins TRBV2 to TRBJ2-1; 8 nucleotides line up with TRBD1. Germline CDR1 SNHLY, CDR2 FYNNEI. The CDR3 contains 15 residues. Trimming took 6 bases from V and 1 from J; bases not matched to a gene: 5.

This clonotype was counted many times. The CDR3 DNA sequence: TGTGCCAGCAACCCGGACCAAGCGAACACCGGGGAGCTGTTTTTT. This encodes CASNPDQANTGELFF. The chain recombines TRBV11-2 with TRBJ2-2; D remains unclear. This CDR3 is built from 15 residues. V lost 7 bases and J 0 bases, leaving 12 bases between the germline ends. Germline values: CDR1 SGHAT, CDR2 FQNNGV.

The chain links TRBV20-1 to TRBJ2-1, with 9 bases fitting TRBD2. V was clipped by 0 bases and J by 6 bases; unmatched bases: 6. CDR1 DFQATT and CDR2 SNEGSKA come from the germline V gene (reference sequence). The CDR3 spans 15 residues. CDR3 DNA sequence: TGCAGTGCTAGAGAGGGGAGCGGGGGGTTCAATGAGCAGTTCTTC. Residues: CSAREGSGGFNEQFF.

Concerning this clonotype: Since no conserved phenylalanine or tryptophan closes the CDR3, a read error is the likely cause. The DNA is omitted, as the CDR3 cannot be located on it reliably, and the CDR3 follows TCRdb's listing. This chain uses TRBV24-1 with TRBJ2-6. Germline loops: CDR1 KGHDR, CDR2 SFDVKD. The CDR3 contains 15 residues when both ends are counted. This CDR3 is CATSDPAAGANVLKI.

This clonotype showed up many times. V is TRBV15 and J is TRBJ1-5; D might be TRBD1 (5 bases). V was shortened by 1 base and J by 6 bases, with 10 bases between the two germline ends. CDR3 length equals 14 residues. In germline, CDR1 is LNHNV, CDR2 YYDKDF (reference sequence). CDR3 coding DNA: TGTGCCACCAGCAGAGGACAGCCCCCTCAGCCCCAGCATTTT. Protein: CATSRGQPPQPQHF.

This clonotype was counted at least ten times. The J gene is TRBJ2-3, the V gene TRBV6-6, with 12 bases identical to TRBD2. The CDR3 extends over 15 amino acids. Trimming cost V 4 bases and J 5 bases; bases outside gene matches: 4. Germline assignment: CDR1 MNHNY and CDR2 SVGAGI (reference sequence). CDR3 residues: CASSSTSGGLDTQYF. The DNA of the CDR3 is TGTGCCAGCAGTTCTACTAGCGGGGGGCTAGATACGCAGTATTTT.

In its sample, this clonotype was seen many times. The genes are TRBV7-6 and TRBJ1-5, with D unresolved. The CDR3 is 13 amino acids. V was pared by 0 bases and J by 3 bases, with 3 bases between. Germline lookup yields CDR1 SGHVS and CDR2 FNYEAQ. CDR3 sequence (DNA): TGTGCCAGCAGCTTAGCCCTCAATCAGCCCCAGCATTTT. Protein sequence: CASSLALNQPQHF.

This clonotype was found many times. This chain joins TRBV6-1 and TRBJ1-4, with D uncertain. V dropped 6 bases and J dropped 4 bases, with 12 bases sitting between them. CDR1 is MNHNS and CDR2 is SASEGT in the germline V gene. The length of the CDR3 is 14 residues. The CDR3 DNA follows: TGTGCCAGCAGGTCTGGAAATATTAATGAAAAACTGTTTTTT. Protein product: CASRSGNINEKLFF.

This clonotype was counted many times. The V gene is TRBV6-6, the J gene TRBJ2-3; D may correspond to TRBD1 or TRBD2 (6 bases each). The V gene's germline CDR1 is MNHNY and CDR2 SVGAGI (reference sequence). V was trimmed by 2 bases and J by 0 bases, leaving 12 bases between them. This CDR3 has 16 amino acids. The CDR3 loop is CASSYGGRASTDTQYF. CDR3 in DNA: TGTGCCAGCAGTTACGGGGGGCGCGCTAGCACAGATACGCAGTATTTT.

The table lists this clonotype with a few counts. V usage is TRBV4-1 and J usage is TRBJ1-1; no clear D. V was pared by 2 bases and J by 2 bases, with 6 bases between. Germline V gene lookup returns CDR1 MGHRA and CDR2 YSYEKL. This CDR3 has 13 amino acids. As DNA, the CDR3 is TGCGCCAGCAGCCAAATATATAACACTGAAGCTTTCTTT. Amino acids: CASSQIYNTEAFF.

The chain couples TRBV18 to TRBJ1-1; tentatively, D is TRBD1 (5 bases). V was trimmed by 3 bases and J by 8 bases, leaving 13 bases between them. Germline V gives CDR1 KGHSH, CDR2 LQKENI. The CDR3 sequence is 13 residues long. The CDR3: CASSPAGAREAFF. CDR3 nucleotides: TGTGCCAGCTCACCCGCCGGGGCCAGAGAAGCTTTCTTT.

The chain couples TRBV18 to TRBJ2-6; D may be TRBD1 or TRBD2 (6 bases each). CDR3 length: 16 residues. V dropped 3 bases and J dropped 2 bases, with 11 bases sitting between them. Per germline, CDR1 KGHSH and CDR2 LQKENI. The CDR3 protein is CASSPGGSAGANVLTF. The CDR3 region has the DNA TGTGCCAGCTCACCGGGGGGCTCGGCTGGGGCCAACGTCCTGACTTTC.

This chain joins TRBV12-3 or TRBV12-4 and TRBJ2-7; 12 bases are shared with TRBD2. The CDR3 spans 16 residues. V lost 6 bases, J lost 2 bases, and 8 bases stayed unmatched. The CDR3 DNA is TGTGCCAGCAGCTCTGGACTAGCGGGGTTCCCCTACGAGCAGTACTTC. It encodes CASSSGLAGFPYEQYF.

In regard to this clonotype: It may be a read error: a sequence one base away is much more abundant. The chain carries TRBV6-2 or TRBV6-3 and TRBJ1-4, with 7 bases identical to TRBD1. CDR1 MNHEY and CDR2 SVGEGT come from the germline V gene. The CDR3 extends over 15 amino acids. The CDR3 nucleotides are TGTGCCAGCAGTACACAGGGGTTTGTAGGTGAAAAACTGTCTTTT. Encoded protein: CASSTQGFVGEKLSF.

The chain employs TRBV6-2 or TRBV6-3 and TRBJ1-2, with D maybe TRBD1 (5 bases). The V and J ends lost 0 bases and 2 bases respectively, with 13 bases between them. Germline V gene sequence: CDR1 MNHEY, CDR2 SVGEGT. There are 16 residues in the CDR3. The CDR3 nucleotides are TGTGCCAGCAGTTACTCGGTAGGGGCTTGGAACTATGGCTACACCTTC. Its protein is CASSYSVGAWNYGYTF.

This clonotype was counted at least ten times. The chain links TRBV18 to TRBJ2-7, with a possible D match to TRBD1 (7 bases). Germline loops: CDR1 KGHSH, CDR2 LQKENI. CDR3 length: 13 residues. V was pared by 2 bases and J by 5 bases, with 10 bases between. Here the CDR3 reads CASSPSRGDEQYV. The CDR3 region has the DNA TGTGCCAGCTCACCAAGCAGGGGGGACGAGCAGTACGTC.

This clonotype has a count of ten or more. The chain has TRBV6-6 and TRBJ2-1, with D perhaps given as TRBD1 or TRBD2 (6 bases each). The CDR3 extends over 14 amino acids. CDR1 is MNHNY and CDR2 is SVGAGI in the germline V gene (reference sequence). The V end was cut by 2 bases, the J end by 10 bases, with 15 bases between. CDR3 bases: TGTGCCAGCAGTTACGGTACGGGGGCGGCGGAGCAGTTCTTC. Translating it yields CASSYGTGAAEQFF.

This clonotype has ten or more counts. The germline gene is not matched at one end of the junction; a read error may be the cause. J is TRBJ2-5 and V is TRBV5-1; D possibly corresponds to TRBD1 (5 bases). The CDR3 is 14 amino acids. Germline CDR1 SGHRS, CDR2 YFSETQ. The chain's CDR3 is CASSLGQIEDTQYF. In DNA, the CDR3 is TGCGCCAGCAGCTTGGGACAGATCGAAGACACCCAGTACTTC. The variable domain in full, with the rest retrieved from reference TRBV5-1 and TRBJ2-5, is KAGVTQTPRYLIKTRGQQVTLSCSPISGHRSVSWYQQTPGQGLQFLFEYFSETQRNKGNFPGRFSGRQFSNSRSEMNVSTLELGDSALYLCASSLGQIEDTQYFGPGTRLLVL.

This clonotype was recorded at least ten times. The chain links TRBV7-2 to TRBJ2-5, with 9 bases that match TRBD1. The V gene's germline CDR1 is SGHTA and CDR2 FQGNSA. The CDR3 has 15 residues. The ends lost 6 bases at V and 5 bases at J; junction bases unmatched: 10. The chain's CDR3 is CASSELQGALETQYF. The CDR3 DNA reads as TGTGCCAGCAGTGAACTACAGGGGGCATTGGAGACCCAGTACTTC.

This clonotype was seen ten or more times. CDR3 nucleotide sequence: TGCAGCGTTGATAGGTGGGAGACCCAGTACTTC. Translation gives CSVDRWETQYF. The rearrangement uses TRBV29-1 and TRBJ2-5, with D uncertain. Germline loops: CDR1 SQVTM, CDR2 ANQGSEA. The CDR3 has 11 residues. Trimming removed 3 bases at V and 5 bases at J, with 7 bases between. Looking up the rest from reference TRBV29-1 and TRBJ2-5 gives the full variable domain: SAVISQKPSRDICQRGTSLTIQCQVDSQVTMMFWYRQQPGQSLTLIATANQGSEATYESGFVIDKFPISRPNLTFSTLTVSNMSPEDSSIYLCSVDRWETQYFGPGTRLLVL.

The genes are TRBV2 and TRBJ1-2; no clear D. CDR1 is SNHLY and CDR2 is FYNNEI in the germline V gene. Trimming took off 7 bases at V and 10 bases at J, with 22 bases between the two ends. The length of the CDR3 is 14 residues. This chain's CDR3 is CASKGYVDGVDYTF. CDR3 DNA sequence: TGTGCCAGCAAAGGGTATGTTGACGGCGTCGACTACACCTTC.

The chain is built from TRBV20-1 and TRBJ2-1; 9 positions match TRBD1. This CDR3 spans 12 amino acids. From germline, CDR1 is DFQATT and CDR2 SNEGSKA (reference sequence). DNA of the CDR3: TGCAGATTGGACAGGGGAAACAATGAGCAGTTCTTC. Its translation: CRLDRGNNEQFF.

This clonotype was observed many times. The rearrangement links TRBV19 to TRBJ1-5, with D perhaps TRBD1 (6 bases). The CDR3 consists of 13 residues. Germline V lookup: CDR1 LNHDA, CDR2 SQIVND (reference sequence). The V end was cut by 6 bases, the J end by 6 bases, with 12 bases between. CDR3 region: CASRRDNGQPQHF. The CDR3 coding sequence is TGTGCCAGTAGACGGGACAACGGTCAGCCCCAGCATTTT.

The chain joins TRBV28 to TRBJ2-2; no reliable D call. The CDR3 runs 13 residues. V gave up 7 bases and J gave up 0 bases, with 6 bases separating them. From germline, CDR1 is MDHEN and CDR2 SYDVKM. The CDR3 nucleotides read TGTGCCAGCATCCCTTCGAACACCGGGGAGCTGTTTTTT. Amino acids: CASIPSNTGELFF.

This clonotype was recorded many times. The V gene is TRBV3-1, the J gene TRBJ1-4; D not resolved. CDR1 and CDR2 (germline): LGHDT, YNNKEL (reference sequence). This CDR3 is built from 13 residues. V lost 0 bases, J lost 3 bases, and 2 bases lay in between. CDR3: CASSQDANEKLFF. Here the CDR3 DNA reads TGTGCCAGCAGCCAAGATGCTAATGAAAAACTGTTTTTT.

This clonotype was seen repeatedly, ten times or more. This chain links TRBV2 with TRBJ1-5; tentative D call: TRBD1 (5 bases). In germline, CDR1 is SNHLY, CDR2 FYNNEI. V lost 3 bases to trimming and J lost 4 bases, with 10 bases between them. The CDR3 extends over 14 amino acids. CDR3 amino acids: CASSEQGLNQPQHF. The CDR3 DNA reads TGTGCCAGCAGTGAGCAGGGTCTTAATCAGCCCCAGCATTTT. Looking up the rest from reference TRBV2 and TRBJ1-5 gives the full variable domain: EPEVTQTPSHQVTQMGQEVILRCVPISNHLYFYWYRQILGQKVEFLVSFYNNEISEKSEIFDDQFSVERPDGSNFTLKIRSTKLEDSAMYFCASSEQGLNQPQHFGDGTRLSIL.

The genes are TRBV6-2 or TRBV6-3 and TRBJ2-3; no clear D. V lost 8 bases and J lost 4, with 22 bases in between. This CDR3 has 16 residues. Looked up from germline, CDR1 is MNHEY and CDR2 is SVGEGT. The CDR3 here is CASLPAFKGRADTQYF. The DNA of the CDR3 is TGTGCCAGCCTCCCGGCCTTTAAGGGCCGGGCAGATACGCAGTATTTT.